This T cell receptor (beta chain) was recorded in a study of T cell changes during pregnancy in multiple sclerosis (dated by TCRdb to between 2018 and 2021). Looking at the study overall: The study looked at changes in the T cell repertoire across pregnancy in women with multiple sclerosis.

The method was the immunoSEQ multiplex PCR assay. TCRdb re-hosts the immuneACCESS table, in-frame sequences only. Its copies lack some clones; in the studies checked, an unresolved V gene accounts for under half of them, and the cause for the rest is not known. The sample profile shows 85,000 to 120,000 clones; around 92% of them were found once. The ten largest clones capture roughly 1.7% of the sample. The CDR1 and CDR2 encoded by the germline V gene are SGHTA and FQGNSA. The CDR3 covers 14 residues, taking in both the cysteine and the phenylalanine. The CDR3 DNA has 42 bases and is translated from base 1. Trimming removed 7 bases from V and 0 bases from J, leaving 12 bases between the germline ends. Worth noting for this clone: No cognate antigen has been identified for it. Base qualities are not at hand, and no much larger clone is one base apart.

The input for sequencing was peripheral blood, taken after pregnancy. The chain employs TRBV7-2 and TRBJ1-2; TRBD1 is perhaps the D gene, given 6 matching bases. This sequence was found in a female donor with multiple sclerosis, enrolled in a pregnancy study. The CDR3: CASNEGVANYGYTF. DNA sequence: TGTGCCAGCAACGAGGGGGTAGCTAACTATGGCTACACCTTC.